This T cell receptor (beta chain) was documented in a study of blood T cell repertoires in COVID-19. In the study overall: COVID-19 samples collected from the United States, Italy and Spain covered acute and convalescent phases.

This clone was observed a single time. Study processing details: Reference gene primer amplification yielded estimated nucleated cell counts. Some clones are missing from TCRdb's copy, which holds only in-frame ones; the method was immunoSEQ multiplex PCR. That table is the source of V, J and clone size, and D and trimming were worked out from the DNA. The data contain approximately 480,000 clones, 85% to 90% of them singletons. CDR3 length equals 18 residues. The sample consisted of peripheral blood. This clonotype was sampled from a man younger than 35 with COVID-19, enrolled during active disease. J is TRBJ2-1 and V is TRBV21-1; the table gives TRBD1 as D, unverified against the DNA. TRBV21-1 is flagged as a pseudogene. The CDR3 sequence is CASSKPRRDTSSYNEQFF. The DNA for the CDR3 is TGTGCCAGCAGCAAACCGCGACGGGACACGAGCTCCTACAATGAGCAGTTCTTC.